One sample yielded the 20 T cell receptor beta chains listed below, sequenced in a study of blood T cell repertoires in COVID-19. TCRdb keeps only in-frame clones here, not all; method: immunoSEQ multiplex PCR. The sample includes tens of thousands of clones, 70% to 80% of them seen just once. Sample: peripheral blood. The receptors derive from a man aged 65-85 years with active or convalescent COVID-19.

The J gene is TRBJ2-7, the V gene TRBV14, with 7 bases identical to TRBD1. After removal of 8 bases from V and 0 bases from J, the junction contained 13 bases not matched to a gene. In germline, CDR1 is SGHDN, CDR2 FVKESK. The CDR3 spans 16 residues. CDR3 protein: CASSSLPGQSSYEQYF. For the CDR3, the DNA is TGTGCCAGCTCTTCCTTACCGGGACAGTCCTCCTACGAGCAGTACTTC. The complete variable domain, with remaining parts taken from reference TRBV14 and TRBJ2-7, reads EAGVTQFPSHSVIEKGQTVTLRCDPISGHDNLYWYRRVMGKEIKFLLHFVKESKQDESGMPNNRFLAERTGGTYSTLKVQPAELEDSGVYFCASSSLPGQSSYEQYFGPGTRLTVT.

This clone has a handful of counts. The chain uses TRBV5-6 and TRBJ2-7; a weak D match, TRBD1 (5 bases). The length of the CDR3 is 14 residues. The ends were cut back, 3 bases at V and 2 bases at J, with 12 bases in the middle. Germline CDR1 is SGHDT and CDR2 is YYEEEE. In DNA form, the CDR3 reads TGTGCCAGCAGCTCAATAGGGGTACCCTACGAGCAGTACTTC. Translating gives CASSSIGVPYEQYF.

The J gene is TRBJ1-1, the V gene TRBV11-2; D is unresolved. The germline CDR1 and CDR2 sequences are SGHAT and FQNNGV. V lost 4 bases to trimming and J lost 0 bases, with 6 bases between them. The CDR3 is made up of 13 amino acids. The CDR3 nucleotides are TGTGCCAGCAGCTACGGGGTGAACACTGAAGCTTTCTTT. It codes for CASSYGVNTEAFF. The full variable domain, its missing parts supplied by reference TRBV11-2 and TRBJ1-1, is EAGVAQSPRYKIIEKRQSVAFWCNPISGHATLYWYQQILGQGPKLLIQFQNNGVVDDSQLPKDRFSAERLKGVDSTLKIQPAKLEDSAVYLCASSYGVNTEAFFGQGTRLTVV.

The chain carries TRBV27 and TRBJ2-6, with D possibly matching TRBD2 (6 bases). The CDR3 contains 19 residues. V lost 3 bases and J lost 1, with 19 bases in between. Germline assignment: CDR1 MNHEY and CDR2 SMNVEV (reference sequence). The CDR3: CASSFDTGREASGANVLTF. The DNA of the CDR3 is TGTGCCAGCAGTTTTGATACGGGCAGGGAGGCGTCTGGGGCCAACGTCCTGACTTTC.

The genes are TRBV5-4 and TRBJ1-1; D not certain. V was pared by 4 bases and J by 5 bases, with 15 bases between. CDR3 length: 14 amino acids. The germline gives CDR1 SGHNT, CDR2 YYREEE (reference sequence). The CDR3: CASSPRWGETEAFF. CDR3 sequence (DNA): TGTGCCAGCAGCCCGCGGTGGGGAGAAACTGAAGCTTTCTTT.

The chain links TRBV6-1 to TRBJ2-1; D might be TRBD2 (5 bases). Germline V gene sequence: CDR1 MNHNS, CDR2 SASEGT. The CDR3 spans 15 residues. The V and J ends lost 7 bases and 2 bases respectively, with 15 bases between them. CDR3 region: CASTPGSFPYNEQFF. The CDR3, as DNA: TGTGCCAGCACTCCGGGGTCCTTCCCCTACAATGAGCAGTTCTTC.

The DNA of the CDR3 is TGTGCAAGTAGCGGGGCAGGGAGCTACGAGCAGTACTTC. Amino acid sequence: CASSGAGSYEQYF. The chain joins TRBV10-3 to TRBJ2-7, with 8 bases identical to TRBD2. Germline CDR1 and CDR2: ENHRY and SYGVKD. CDR3 length equals 13 residues.

The CDR3 DNA follows: TGCGCCAGCAGCCCCGGACAGGCCTACAATGAGCAGTTCTTC. Amino acids: CASSPGQAYNEQFF. The chain joins TRBV5-1 to TRBJ2-1; TRBD1 agrees at 7 bases. This CDR3 region has 14 residues. Germline-derived CDR1 and CDR2 are SGHRS and YFSETQ. The V and J ends lost 4 bases and 2 bases, in that order; junction bases with no gene match: 3.

V is TRBV9 and J is TRBJ2-5; the D is unclear. With 4 bases removed from V and 1 base from J, the gap between germline ends came to 11 bases. This CDR3 contains 14 residues. The germline CDR1 and CDR2 sequences are SGDLS and YYNGEE. The CDR3, as DNA: TGTGCCAGCAGCCCTACTCAGCGCCAAGAGACCCAGTACTTC. Protein: CASSPTQRQETQYF.

The rearrangement links TRBV6-5 to TRBJ2-2; perhaps TRBD2 as D (6 bases). The CDR3 length is 14 residues. Germline V gene lookup returns CDR1 MNHEY and CDR2 SVGAGI. V was trimmed by 6 bases and J by 4 bases, leaving 12 bases between them. The CDR3 nucleotides are TGTGCCAGCAGCGGGGGACCACCCACCGGGGAGCTGTTTTTT. Translation gives CASSGGPPTGELFF.

The genes are TRBV6-2 or TRBV6-3 and TRBJ2-3, with 7 bases that match TRBD2. CDR3 length: 16 amino acids. The V gene end was trimmed by 0 bases and the J gene end by 2 bases; junction bases not matched to a gene: 5. The V gene's germline CDR1 is MNHEY and CDR2 SVGEGT. For the CDR3, the DNA is TGTGCCAGCAGTTACTCCGGACGGGGGGACACAGATACGCAGTATTTT. Translated, it gives CASSYSGRGDTDTQYF.

This sequence joins TRBV5-1 and TRBJ2-5; TRBD2 agrees at 8 bases. After removal of 5 bases from V and 2 bases from J, the junction contained 5 bases not matched to a gene. Germline CDR1 SGHRS, CDR2 YFSETQ. CDR3 size: 14 residues. The CDR3: CASSMTSEQETQYF. The CDR3 DNA reads TGCGCCAGCAGTATGACTAGCGAACAAGAGACCCAGTACTTC. Variable domain in full (rest from reference TRBV5-1 and TRBJ2-5): KAGVTQTPRYLIKTRGQQVTLSCSPISGHRSVSWYQQTPGQGLQFLFEYFSETQRNKGNFPGRFSGRQFSNSRSEMNVSTLELGDSALYLCASSMTSEQETQYFGPGTRLLVL.

The chain uses TRBV3-1 (or the pseudogene TRBV3-2) and TRBJ1-2; 7 bases align to TRBD1. Germline CDR1 and CDR2: LGHDT and YNNKEL (reference sequence). V dropped 4 bases and J dropped 8; count of bases not matched to a gene: 7. This CDR3 is built from 13 residues. In DNA form, the CDR3 reads TGTGCCAGCAGCCTGCTCAGGGGGGACGGCTACACCTTC. It translates to CASSLLRGDGYTF.

The table lists this clone with a count of one. The CDR3 coding sequence is TGTGCCAGCACCCTTAGCCTTGTAACCGGGGAGCTGTTTTTT. It translates to CASTLSLVTGELFF. The rearrangement links TRBV2 to TRBJ2-2; D remains ambiguous. CDR3 length: 14 amino acids. CDR1 is SNHLY and CDR2 is FYNNEI in the germline V gene. The germline V and J ends were trimmed by 7 bases and 5 bases, with 14 bases remaining between them.

This clone came up a few times. V usage is TRBV6-5 and J usage is TRBJ1-1, with 9 bases identical to TRBD1. CDR3 length: 14 residues. Germline lookup yields CDR1 MNHEY and CDR2 SVGAGI. Trimming removed 7 bases from V and 1 base from J; junction bases left unmatched: 4. The CDR3 sequence is CASKGTGSNTEAFF. DNA of the CDR3: TGTGCCAGCAAGGGGACAGGGTCGAACACTGAAGCTTTCTTT.

The chain combines TRBV28 with TRBJ2-4; no clear D. Germline CDR1 MDHEN, CDR2 SYDVKM. Deletions cut 8 bases from V and 1 base from J, with 9 bases between. The CDR3 contains 13 residues. The CDR3 DNA reads as TGTGCCAGCCGCGAGAGTGCCAAAAACATTCAGTACTTC. Encoded protein: CASRESAKNIQYF. Using reference TRBV28 and TRBJ2-4 for the parts outside the CDR3, the full variable domain is DVKVTQSSRYLVKRTGEKVFLECVQDMDHENMFWYRQDPGLGLRLIYFSYDVKMKEKGDIPEGYSVSREKKERFSLILESASTNQTSMYLCASRESAKNIQYFGAGTRLSVL.

Here the CDR3 reads CASSQVEPGGQETQYF. The DNA of the CDR3 is TGTGCCAGCAGCCAAGTGGAGCCGGGGGGGCAAGAGACCCAGTACTTC. The chain carries TRBV4-2 and TRBJ2-5, with 8 bases matching TRBD2. With 1 base clipped from V and 2 bases from J, the junction kept 6 bases outside the gene matches. The CDR3 loop spans 16 amino acids. CDR1 is LGHNA and CDR2 is YNFKEQ in the germline V gene.

This clone was picked up one time. The CDR3 bases are TGTGCCAGCAGAGAACTCGGGGAGCTGTTTTTT. Amino acid sequence: CASRELGELFF. This chain connects TRBV25-1 to TRBJ2-2; D gene uncertain. Germline lookup yields CDR1 MGHDK and CDR2 SYGVNS. Between the trimmed V and J ends, which lost 6 bases and 7 bases, there was a span of 6 bases. This CDR3 region has 11 residues.

The chain recombines TRBV28 with TRBJ2-1; D is uncertain. The ends were cut back, 5 bases at V and 7 bases at J, with 15 bases in the middle. Germline assignment: CDR1 MDHEN and CDR2 SYDVKM. The CDR3 runs to 14 residues. CDR3 bases: TGTGCCAGCAGTCCTCTGGGCCAAGGAAATGAGCAGTTCTTC. Protein: CASSPLGQGNEQFF.

This chain uses TRBV6-2 or TRBV6-3 with TRBJ2-1; 9 nucleotides match TRBD2. Germline V gene lookup returns CDR1 MNHEY and CDR2 SVGEGT. The CDR3 runs to 13 residues. V lost 8 bases to trimming and J lost 7 bases; unmatched junction nucleotides: 6. CDR3 region: CASGLAGRNEQFF. The CDR3 nucleotides are TGTGCCAGCGGCCTAGCGGGGAGAAATGAGCAGTTCTTC.